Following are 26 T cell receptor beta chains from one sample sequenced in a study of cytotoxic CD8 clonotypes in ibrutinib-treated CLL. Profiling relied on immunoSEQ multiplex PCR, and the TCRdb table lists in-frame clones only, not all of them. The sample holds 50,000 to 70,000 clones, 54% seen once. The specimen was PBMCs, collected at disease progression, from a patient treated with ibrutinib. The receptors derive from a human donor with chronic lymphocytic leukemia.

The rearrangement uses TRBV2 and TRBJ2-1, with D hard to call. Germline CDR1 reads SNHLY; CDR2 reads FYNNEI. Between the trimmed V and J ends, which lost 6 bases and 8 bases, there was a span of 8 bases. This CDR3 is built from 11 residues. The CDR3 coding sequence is TGTGCCAGCAGGGTAGAGTATGAGCAGTTCTTC. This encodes CASRVEYEQFF.

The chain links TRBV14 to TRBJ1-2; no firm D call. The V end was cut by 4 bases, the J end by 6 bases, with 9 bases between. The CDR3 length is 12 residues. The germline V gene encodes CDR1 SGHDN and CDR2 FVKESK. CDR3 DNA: TGTGCCAGCAGCCGAGAGGACCATGGCTACACCTTC. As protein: CASSREDHGYTF.

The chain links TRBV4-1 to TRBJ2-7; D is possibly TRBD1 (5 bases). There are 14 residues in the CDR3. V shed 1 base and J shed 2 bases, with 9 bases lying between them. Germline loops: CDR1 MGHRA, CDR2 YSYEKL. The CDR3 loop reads CASSQATGAYEQYF. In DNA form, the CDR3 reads TGCGCCAGCAGCCAAGCTACAGGAGCCTACGAGCAGTACTTC.

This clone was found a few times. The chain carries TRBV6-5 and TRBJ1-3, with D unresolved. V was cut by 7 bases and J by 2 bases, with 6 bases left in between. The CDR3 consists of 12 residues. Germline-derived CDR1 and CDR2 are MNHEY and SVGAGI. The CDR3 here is CASMSPGNTIYF. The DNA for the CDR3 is TGTGCCAGCATGAGCCCTGGAAACACCATATATTTT.

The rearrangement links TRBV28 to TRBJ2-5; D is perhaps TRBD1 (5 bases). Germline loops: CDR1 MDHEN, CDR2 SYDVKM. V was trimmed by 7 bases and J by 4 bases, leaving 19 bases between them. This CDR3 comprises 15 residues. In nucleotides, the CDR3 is TGTGCCAGCACCTCCGGGCATTGGGGCAGAGAGACCCAGTACTTC. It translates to CASTSGHWGRETQYF.

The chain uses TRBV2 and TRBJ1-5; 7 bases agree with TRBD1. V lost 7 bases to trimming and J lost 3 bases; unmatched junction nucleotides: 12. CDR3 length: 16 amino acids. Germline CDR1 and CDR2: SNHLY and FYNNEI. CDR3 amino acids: CASNVQGGGNNQPQHF. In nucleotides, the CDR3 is TGTGCCAGCAACGTACAAGGGGGCGGCAACAATCAGCCCCAGCATTTT.

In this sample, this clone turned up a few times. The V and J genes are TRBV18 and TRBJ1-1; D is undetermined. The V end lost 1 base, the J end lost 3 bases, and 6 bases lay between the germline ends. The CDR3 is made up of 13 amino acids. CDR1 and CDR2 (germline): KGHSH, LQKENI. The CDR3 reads CASSPQGYTEAFF. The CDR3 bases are TGTGCCAGCTCACCACAGGGTTACACTGAAGCTTTCTTT.

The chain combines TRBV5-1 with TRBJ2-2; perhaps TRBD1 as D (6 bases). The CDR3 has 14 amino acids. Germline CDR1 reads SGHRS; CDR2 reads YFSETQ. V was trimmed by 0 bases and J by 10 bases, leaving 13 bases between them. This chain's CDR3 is CASSLESGAVELFF. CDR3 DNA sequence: TGCGCCAGCAGCTTGGAGTCAGGGGCTGTGGAGCTGTTTTTT.

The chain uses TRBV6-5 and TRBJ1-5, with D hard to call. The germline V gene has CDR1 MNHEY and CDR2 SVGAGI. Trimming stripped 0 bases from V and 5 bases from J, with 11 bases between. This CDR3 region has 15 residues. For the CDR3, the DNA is TGTGCCAGCAGTTACTCGAGGCGGCATTATCAGCCCCAGCATTTT. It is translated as CASSYSRRHYQPQHF.

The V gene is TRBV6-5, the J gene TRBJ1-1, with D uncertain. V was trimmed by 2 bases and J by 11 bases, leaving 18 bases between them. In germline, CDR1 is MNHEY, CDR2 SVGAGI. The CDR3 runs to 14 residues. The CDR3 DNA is TGTGCCAGCAGTTACGCTCCGGGCCTCACTATGGCTTTCTTT. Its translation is CASSYAPGLTMAFF.

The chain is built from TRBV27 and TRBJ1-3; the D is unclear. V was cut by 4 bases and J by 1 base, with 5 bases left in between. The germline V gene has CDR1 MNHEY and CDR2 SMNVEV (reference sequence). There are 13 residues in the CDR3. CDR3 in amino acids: CASSYQSGNTIYF. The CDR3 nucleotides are TGTGCCAGCAGTTACCAGTCTGGAAACACCATATATTTT.

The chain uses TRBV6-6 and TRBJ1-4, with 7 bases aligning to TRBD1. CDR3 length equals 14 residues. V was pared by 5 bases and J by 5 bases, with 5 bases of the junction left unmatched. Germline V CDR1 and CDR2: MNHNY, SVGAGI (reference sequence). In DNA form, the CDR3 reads TGTGCCAGCAGTCTGACAGGGACGAATGAAAAACTGTTTTTT. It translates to CASSLTGTNEKLFF.

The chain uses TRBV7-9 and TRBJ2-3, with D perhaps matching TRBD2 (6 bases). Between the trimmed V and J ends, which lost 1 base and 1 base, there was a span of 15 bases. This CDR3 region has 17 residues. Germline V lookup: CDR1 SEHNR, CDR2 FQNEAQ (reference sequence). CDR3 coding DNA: TGTGCCAGCAGCTTAGAAGGTTCGGGAGTGCGCACAGATACGCAGTATTTT. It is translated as CASSLEGSGVRTDTQYF.

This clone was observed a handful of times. The CDR3 is CASSQDRGSSYEQYF. CDR3 nucleotides: TGCGCCAGCAGCCAAGACAGGGGTTCGTCCTACGAGCAGTACTTC. V is TRBV4-3 and J is TRBJ2-7; a possible D gene is TRBD1 (6 bases). This CDR3 spans 15 amino acids. Germline V gene sequence: CDR1 LGHNA, CDR2 YSLEER. The germline V and J ends were trimmed by 0 bases and 1 base, with 10 bases remaining between them.

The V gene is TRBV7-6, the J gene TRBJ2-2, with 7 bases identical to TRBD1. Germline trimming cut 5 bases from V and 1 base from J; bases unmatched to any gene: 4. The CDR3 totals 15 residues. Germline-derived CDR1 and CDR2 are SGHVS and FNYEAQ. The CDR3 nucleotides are TGTGCCAGCAGCGCCCGACAGGGGAACACCGGGGAGCTGTTTTTT. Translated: CASSARQGNTGELFF.

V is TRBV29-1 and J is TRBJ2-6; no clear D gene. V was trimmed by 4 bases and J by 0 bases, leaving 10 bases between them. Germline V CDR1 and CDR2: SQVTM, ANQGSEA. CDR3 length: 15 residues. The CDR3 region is CSVASPNSGANVLTF. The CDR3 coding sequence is TGCAGCGTTGCGTCGCCGAACTCTGGGGCCAACGTCCTGACTTTC.

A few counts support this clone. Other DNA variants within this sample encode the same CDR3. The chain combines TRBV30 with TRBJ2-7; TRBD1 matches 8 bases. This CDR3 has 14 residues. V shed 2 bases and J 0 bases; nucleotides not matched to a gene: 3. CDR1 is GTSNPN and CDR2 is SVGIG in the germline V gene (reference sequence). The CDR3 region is CAWSTGGSSYEQYF. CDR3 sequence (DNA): TGTGCCTGGAGTACAGGGGGGAGCTCCTACGAGCAGTACTTC.

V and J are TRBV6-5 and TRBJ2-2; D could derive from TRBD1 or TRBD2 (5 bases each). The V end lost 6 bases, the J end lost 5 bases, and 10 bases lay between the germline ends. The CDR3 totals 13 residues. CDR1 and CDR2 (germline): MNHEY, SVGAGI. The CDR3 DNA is TGTGCCAGCAGCTGGGGACGGACCGGGGAGCTGTTTTTT. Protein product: CASSWGRTGELFF.

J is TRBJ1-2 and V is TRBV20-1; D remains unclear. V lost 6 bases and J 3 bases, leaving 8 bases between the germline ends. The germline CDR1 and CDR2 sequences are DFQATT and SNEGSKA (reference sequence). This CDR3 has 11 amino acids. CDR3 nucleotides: TGCAGTGCCAAGGAGGACTATGGCTACACCTTC. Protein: CSAKEDYGYTF.

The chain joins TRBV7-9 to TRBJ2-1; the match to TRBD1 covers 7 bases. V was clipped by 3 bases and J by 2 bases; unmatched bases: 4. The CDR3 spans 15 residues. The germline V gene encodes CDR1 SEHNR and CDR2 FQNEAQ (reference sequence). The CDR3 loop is CASSFGTVTYNEQFF. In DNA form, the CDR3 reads TGTGCCAGCAGCTTCGGGACAGTGACCTACAATGAGCAGTTCTTC.

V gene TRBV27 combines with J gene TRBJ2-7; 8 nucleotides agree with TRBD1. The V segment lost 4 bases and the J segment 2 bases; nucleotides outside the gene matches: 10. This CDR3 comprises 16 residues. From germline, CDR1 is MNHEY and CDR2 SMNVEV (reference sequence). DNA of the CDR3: TGTGCCAGCAGTTACAGACGCGGGACAGGTACCTACGAGCAGTACTTC. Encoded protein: CASSYRRGTGTYEQYF.

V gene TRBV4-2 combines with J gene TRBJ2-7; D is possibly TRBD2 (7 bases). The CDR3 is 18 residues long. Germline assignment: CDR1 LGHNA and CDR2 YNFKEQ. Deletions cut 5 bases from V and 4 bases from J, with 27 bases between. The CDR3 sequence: CASSVRMVQGGLGYEQYF. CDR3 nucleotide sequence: TGTGCCAGCAGCGTAAGAATGGTACAGGGAGGGTTGGGGTACGAGCAGTACTTC.

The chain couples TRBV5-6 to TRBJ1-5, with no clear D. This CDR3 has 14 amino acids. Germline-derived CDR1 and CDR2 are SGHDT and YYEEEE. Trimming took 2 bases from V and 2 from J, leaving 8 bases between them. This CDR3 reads CASSLKGGNQPQHF. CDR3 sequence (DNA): TGTGCCAGCAGCTTAAAGGGCGGCAATCAGCCCCAGCATTTT.

The DNA of the CDR3 is TGTGCCAGCAGGGGACAGGGTAGGGCAGAAAAACTGTTTTTT. Amino acids: CASRGQGRAEKLFF. This chain joins TRBV2 and TRBJ1-4; 9 bases agree with TRBD1. Germline values: CDR1 SNHLY, CDR2 FYNNEI. After removal of 6 bases from V and 8 bases from J, the junction contained 7 bases not matched to a gene. The CDR3 sequence is 14 residues long.

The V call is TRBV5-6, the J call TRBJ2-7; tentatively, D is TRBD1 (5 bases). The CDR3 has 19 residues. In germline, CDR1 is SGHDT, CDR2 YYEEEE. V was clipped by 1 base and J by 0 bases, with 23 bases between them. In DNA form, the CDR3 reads TGTGCCAGCAGCTTGTTTAGTGGGGCCGTACCATTCCGCTCCTACGAGCAGTACTTC. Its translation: CASSLFSGAVPFRSYEQYF.

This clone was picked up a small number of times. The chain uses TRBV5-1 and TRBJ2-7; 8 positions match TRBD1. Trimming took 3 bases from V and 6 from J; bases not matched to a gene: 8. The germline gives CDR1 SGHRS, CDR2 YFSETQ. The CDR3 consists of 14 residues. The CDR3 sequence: CASSYGQGAPEQYF. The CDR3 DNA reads TGCGCCAGCAGCTATGGACAGGGAGCACCCGAGCAGTACTTC.